The 10 T cell receptor beta chains listed next were all sequenced from one sample in a study of T cells in Graves' hyperthyroidism and ophthalmopathy. Regions amplified from RNA transcripts were the TCR beta CDR3 regions. TCR CDR3 underwent first-round RT-PCR with the HTBI primer set. MiXCR, run by TCRdb on the multiplex PCR reads, gives a single entry per CDR3 protein. The top ten clones hold 18% of a sample with 500,000 to 700,000 distinct CDR3 sequences, 15% to 20% of them seen once. Sequencing used blood. The source of these receptors is a woman aged 18-35 years with Graves' hyperthyroidism.

In the case of this clonotype: An end of the junction differs from the germline gene, which may be a read error. This chain connects TRBV18 to TRBJ2-7, with 13 bases matching TRBD2. Germline V gene sequence: CDR1 KGHSH, CDR2 LQKENI. This CDR3 is 16 amino acids long. The CDR3 sequence: CASSPGLAGQNYEPYF. The CDR3 DNA sequence: TGTGCCAGCTCACCGGGACTAGCGGGGCAGAACTACGAGCCGTACTTC.

The chain carries TRBV6-2 or TRBV6-3 and TRBJ2-4, with D uncertain. The V and J ends lost 6 bases and 5 bases respectively, with 14 bases between them. Germline loops: CDR1 MNHEY, CDR2 SVGEGT. CDR3 length equals 14 residues. The CDR3 loop is CASSRTSRENIQYF. The CDR3 coding sequence is TGTGCCAGCAGCAGGACCTCCCGCGAAAACATTCAGTACTTC.

This sequence joins TRBV12-3 or TRBV12-4 and TRBJ1-4; the D is unclear. The germline V and J ends were trimmed by 3 bases and 6 bases, with 5 bases remaining between them. The CDR3 extends over 12 amino acids. The CDR3 here is CASSFSDEKLFF. The CDR3 nucleotides read TGTGCCAGCAGTTTTTCCGATGAAAAACTGTTTTTT.

This clonotype was recorded at least ten times. This chain joins TRBV28 and TRBJ2-1; D remains ambiguous. Germline lookup yields CDR1 MDHEN and CDR2 SYDVKM. This CDR3 is 13 amino acids long. The V and J ends lost 2 bases and 8 bases respectively, with 10 bases between them. CDR3 DNA sequence: TGTGCCAGCAGTTTACCCCGAGGTGATGAGCAGTTCTTC. This gives the protein CASSLPRGDEQFF.

There are many counts of this clonotype. The chain joins TRBV20-1 to TRBJ2-3; D is unclear. This CDR3 region has 10 residues. V was clipped by 4 bases and J by 4 bases, with 3 bases between them. In germline, CDR1 is DFQATT, CDR2 SNEGSKA (reference sequence). As DNA, the CDR3 is TGCAGTGCTACACCAGATACGCAGTATTTT. Translated, it gives CSATPDTQYF.

In its sample, this clonotype was seen once. The J gene is TRBJ2-7, the V gene TRBV6-1; the match to TRBD2 covers 13 bases. The CDR3 consists of 19 residues. V dropped 4 bases and J dropped 0; count of bases not matched to a gene: 12. Germline-derived CDR1 and CDR2 are MNHNS and SASEGT. The CDR3 DNA sequence: TGTGCCAGCAGTGCGAGCAGAGGACTAGCGGGGGCCTTCTCCTACGAGCAGTACTTC. Its protein is CASSASRGLAGAFSYEQYF.

This clonotype was counted at least ten times. V usage is TRBV7-8 and J usage is TRBJ2-2; the D gene is possibly TRBD1 (5 bases). V was trimmed by 5 bases and J by 0 bases, leaving 13 bases between them. Germline loops: CDR1 SGHVS, CDR2 FQNEAQ. CDR3 size: 16 residues. The DNA for the CDR3 is TGTGCCAGCAGCGTGAGGTCAGGGACGAACACCGGGGAGCTGTTTTTT. Translation gives CASSVRSGTNTGELFF.

This clonotype was observed at least ten times. The rearrangement links TRBV11-2 to TRBJ2-7; TRBD1 matches 9 bases. Germline V gene data show CDR1 as SGHAT and CDR2 as FQNNGV. This CDR3 region has 14 residues. V dropped 10 bases and J dropped 3; count of bases not matched to a gene: 10. The CDR3 bases are TGTGCCACCCAAGCCGGGACAGGGAGCTACGAGCAGTACTTC. Protein sequence: CATQAGTGSYEQYF.

The chain carries TRBV6-1 and TRBJ2-1; TRBD2 aligns across 12 bases. CDR3 length: 14 amino acids. CDR1 MNHNS and CDR2 SASEGT come from the germline V gene. V lost 7 bases and J lost 8; bases outside the gene matches: 6. CDR3 in amino acids: CASKRTSGMHEQFF. In DNA form, the CDR3 reads TGTGCCAGCAAGCGGACTAGCGGGATGCATGAGCAGTTCTTC.

In this sample, this clonotype turned up many times. The rearrangement uses TRBV24-1 and TRBJ2-2; D might be TRBD2 (6 bases). CDR1 KGHDR and CDR2 SFDVKD come from the germline V gene. V was cut by 3 bases and J by 3 bases, with 10 bases left in between. This CDR3 contains 15 residues. The CDR3 nucleotides read TGTGCCACCAGTGATCAGGGACTGGACACCGGGGAGCTGTTTTTT. This translates into CATSDQGLDTGELFF.